Following are 5 T cell receptor beta chains from one sample sequenced in a study of T cell clonotyping in hematopoietic cell transplantation. Here immunoSEQ multiplex PCR was the method, and the copy in TCRdb shows in-frame clones only, minus some. The table includes more than 65,000 clones, 85% to 95% detected once. Specimen: peripheral blood mononuclear cells. The receptor set was obtained from a middle-aged man in good health. Some clones in this sample may be carry-over from other donors' samples.

The rearrangement uses TRBV28 and TRBJ1-3; D uncertain. The CDR3 sequence is 12 residues long. Germline CDR1 MDHEN, CDR2 SYDVKM. Trimming removed 8 bases at V and 4 bases at J, with 9 bases between. In nucleotides, the CDR3 is TGTGCCAGCCGGCCCGACGGAAACACCATATATTTT. It is translated as CASRPDGNTIYF.

This clone was counted a single time. CDR3 nucleotides: TGTGCCAGCAGTCCCCAAAACTCTGGAAACACCATATATTTT. This gives the protein CASSPQNSGNTIYF. V gene TRBV2 combines with J gene TRBJ1-3; no clear D gene. The germline V and J ends were trimmed by 5 bases and 0 bases, with 8 bases remaining between them. This CDR3 is 14 amino acids long. Germline V gives CDR1 SNHLY, CDR2 FYNNEI.

The chain is built from TRBV11-1 and TRBJ2-1, with TRBD2 as a possible D gene (6 bases). The V end was cut by 1 base, the J end by 3 bases, with 10 bases between. CDR1 and CDR2 from the germline V gene are SGHAT and FQDESV (reference sequence). The CDR3 loop spans 15 amino acids. CDR3 sequence reads: CASSLEEGYYNEQFF. The CDR3, as DNA: TGTGCCAGCAGCTTAGAGGAGGGCTACTACAATGAGCAGTTCTTC.

The chain joins TRBV2 to TRBJ1-4, with D possibly TRBD1 on 6 matching bases. In germline, CDR1 is SNHLY, CDR2 FYNNEI. The CDR3 is 14 residues long. V was cut by 10 bases and J by 6 bases, with 18 bases left in between. The CDR3 region has the DNA TGTGCCACCCATCGGGGGCCGTATGATGAAAAACTGTTTTTT. Translating it yields CATHRGPYDEKLFF.

The V gene is TRBV7-2, the J gene TRBJ1-1; TRBD1 might be the D (6 bases). CDR1 and CDR2 (germline): SGHTA, FQGNSA. Deletions cut 4 bases from V and 1 base from J, with 13 bases between. This CDR3 spans 15 amino acids. CDR3: CASSSNPTGNTEAFF. CDR3 in DNA: TGTGCCAGCAGCTCGAACCCGACAGGGAACACTGAAGCTTTCTTT.